The text below deals with one T cell receptor (beta chain). Its target is not known. The sample is drawn from a study of T-cell reconstitution after alpha-beta-depleted transplantation in children. Study-wide results and caveats: By about two months after transplant, alpha-beta T cells reportedly arose from several hundred graft clones that had expanded.

The CDR3 spans 14 residues. V shed 0 bases, J shed 4 bases, and the junction held 4 bases outside the gene matches. The V gene's germline CDR1 is DFQATT and CDR2 SNEGSKA (reference sequence). Unique molecular identifiers were built into the TCRbeta library. TCRdb independently ran MiXCR on the PCR reads; one entry per CDR3 protein. Here the sample spans 95,000 to 150,000 distinct CDR3 sequences, under 25% being singletons. The TCR sequence derives from a male patient between 2 and 15 years old who had a stem cell transplant for chronic granulomatous disease, so the T cells may come from the graft donor. The starting material was PBMCs, mostly from graft donor cells, obtained 180 days after TCRalphabeta/CD19-depleted stem cell transplant. The rearrangement uses TRBV20-1 and TRBJ2-7; 9 nucleotides line up with TRBD2. Here the CDR3 reads CSARDLAGAYEQYF. The CDR3 DNA is TGCAGTGCTAGAGATTTAGCGGGAGCTTACGAGCAGTACTTC.